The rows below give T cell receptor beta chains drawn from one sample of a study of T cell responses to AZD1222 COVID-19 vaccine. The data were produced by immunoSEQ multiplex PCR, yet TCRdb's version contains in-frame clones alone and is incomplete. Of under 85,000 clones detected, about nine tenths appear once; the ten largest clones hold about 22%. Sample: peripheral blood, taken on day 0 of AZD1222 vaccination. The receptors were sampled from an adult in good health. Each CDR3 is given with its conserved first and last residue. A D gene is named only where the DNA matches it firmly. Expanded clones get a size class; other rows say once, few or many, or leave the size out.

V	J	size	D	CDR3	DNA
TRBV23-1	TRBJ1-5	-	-	CASSQTRLAPANQPQHF	TGCGCCAGCAGTCAAACCCGGCTGGCGCCGGCGAATCAGCCCCAGCATTTT
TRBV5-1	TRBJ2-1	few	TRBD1	CASSLGGQGGDEQFF	TGCGCCAGCAGCTTGGGGGGCCAAGGGGGCGATGAGCAGTTCTTC
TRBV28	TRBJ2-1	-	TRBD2	CASRAGGYNEQFF	TGTGCCAGCAGAGCGGGAGGATACAATGAGCAGTTCTTC
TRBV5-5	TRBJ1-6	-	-	CASSLGGLGNSPLHF	TGTGCCAGCAGCTTGGGGGGGCTCGGGAATTCACCCCTCCACTTT
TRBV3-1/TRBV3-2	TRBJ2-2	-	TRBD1	CASSRDRFPGELFF	TGTGCCAGCAGCCGGGACAGGTTTCCCGGGGAGCTGTTTTTT
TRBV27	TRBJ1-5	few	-	CASSILAGTQPQHF	TGTGCCAGCAGCATCCTCGCCGGGACACAGCCCCAGCATTTT
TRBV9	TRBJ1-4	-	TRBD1	CASSVGSSRTGEKLFF	TGTGCCAGCAGCGTAGGGTCTTCACGGACAGGCGAAAAACTGTTTTTT
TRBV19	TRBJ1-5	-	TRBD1	CASRGQGDQPQHF	TGTGCCAGTAGGGGACAGGGCGATCAGCCCCAGCATTTT
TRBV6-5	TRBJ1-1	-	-	CASRTGTHTEAFF	TGTGCCAGCAGGACCGGGACTCACACTGAAGCTTTCTTT
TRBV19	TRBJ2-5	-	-	CATKRSGDLETQYF	TGTGCCACCAAAAGGTCGGGAGATCTGGAGACCCAGTACTTC
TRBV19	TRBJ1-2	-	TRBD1	CASTRTGEKIYGYTF	TGTGCCAGTACTCGGACAGGAGAAAAAATTTATGGCTACACCTTC
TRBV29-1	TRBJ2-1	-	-	CSASPASYNEQFF	TGCAGCGCCTCTCCGGCCTCCTACAATGAGCAGTTCTTC
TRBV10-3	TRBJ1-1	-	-	CAISEGAGNTEAFF	TGTGCCATCAGTGAGGGAGCGGGGAACACTGAAGCTTTCTTT
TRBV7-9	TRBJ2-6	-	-	CASSLASGANVLTF	TGTGCCAGCAGCTTAGCGTCTGGGGCCAACGTCCTGACTTTC
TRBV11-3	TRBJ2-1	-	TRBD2	CASSHGLAGGGYNEQFF	TGTGCCAGCAGCCACGGACTAGCGGGGGGAGGATACAATGAGCAGTTCTTC